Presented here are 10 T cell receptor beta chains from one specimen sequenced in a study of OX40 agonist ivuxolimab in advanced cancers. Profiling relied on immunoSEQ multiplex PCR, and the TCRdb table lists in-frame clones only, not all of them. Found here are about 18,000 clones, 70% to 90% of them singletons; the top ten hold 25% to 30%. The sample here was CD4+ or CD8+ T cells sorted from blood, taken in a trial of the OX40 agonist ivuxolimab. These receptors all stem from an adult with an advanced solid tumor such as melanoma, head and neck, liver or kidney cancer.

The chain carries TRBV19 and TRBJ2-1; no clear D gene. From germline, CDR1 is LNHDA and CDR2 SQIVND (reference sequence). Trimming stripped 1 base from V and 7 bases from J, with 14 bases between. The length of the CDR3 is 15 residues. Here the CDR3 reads CASSIVTLSQNEQFF. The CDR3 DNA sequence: TGTGCCAGTAGTATAGTGACCCTAAGCCAAAATGAGCAGTTCTTC.

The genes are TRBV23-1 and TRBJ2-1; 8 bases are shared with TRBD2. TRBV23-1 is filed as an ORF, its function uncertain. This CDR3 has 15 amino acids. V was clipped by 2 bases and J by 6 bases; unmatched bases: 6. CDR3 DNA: TGCGCCAGCAGTCAACCGGGAGGGGCCTGCAATGAGCAGTTCTTC. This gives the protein CASSQPGGACNEQFF.

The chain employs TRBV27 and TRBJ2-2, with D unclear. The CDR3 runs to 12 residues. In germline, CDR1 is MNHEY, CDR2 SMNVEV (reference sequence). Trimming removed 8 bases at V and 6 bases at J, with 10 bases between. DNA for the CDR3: TGTGCCAGCCGGGCCCCGGCCGGGGAGCTGTTTTTT. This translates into CASRAPAGELFF.

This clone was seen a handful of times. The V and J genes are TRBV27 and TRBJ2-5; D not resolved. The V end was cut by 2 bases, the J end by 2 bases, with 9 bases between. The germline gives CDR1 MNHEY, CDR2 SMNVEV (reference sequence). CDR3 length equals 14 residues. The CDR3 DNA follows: TGTGCCAGCAGTTTAGGACGGCTACAAGAGACCCAGTACTTC. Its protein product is CASSLGRLQETQYF.

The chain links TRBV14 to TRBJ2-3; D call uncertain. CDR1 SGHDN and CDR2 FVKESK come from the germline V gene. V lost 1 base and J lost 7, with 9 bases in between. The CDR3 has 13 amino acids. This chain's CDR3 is CASSQGRLNTQYF. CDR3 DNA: TGTGCCAGCAGCCAAGGACGCCTAAATACGCAGTATTTT.

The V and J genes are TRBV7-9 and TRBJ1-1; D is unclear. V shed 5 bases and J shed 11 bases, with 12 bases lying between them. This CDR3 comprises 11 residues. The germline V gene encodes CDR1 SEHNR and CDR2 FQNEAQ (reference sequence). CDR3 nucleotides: TGTGCCAGCAGCCCACGTGAGGTTGCTTTCTTT. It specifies CASSPREVAFF.

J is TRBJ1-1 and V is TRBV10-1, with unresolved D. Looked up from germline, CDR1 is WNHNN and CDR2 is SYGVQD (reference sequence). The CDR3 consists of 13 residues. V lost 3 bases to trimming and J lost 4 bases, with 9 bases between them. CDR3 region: CASSEGRPTEAFF. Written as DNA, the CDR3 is TGCGCCAGCAGTGAAGGGCGACCCACTGAAGCTTTCTTT.

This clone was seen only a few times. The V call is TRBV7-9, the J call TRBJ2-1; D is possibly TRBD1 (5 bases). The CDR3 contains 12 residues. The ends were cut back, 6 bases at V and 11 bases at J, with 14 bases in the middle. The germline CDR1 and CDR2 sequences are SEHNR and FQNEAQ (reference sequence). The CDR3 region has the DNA TGTGCCAGCAGGCTAAGCAGGGCTCAGCAGTTCTTC. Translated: CASRLSRAQQFF.

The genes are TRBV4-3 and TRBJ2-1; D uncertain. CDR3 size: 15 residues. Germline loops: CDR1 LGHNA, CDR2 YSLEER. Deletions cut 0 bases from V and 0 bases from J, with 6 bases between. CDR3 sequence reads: CASSQDRGSYNEQFF. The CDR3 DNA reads TGCGCCAGCAGCCAAGATAGAGGCTCCTACAATGAGCAGTTCTTC.

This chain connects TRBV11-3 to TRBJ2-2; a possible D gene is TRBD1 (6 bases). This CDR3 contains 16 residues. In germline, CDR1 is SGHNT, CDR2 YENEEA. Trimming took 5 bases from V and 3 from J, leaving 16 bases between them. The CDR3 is CASSTFQGRDTGELFF. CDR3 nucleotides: TGTGCCAGCAGCACCTTTCAGGGGCGGGACACCGGGGAGCTGTTTTTT.